This T cell receptor beta chain was observed in a study of cytomegalovirus exposure and HLA in healthy donors (dated by TCRdb to about 2017). Regarding the complete study: According to an earlier analysis of a few hundred of the donors, about 179 million T cells yielded 90 million to 140 million unique TCR beta sequences and approximately 280 Gb of sequence data. The T cell repertoires of around 730 subjects were profiled by immunosequencing and related to cytomegalovirus serostatus. HLA typing covered class I and class II loci at four-digit resolution. To predict cytomegalovirus infection status, the study combined high-throughput TCR immunosequencing, statistical association of individual TCRs with disease status, and machine learning. The study was designed to test whether signatures of past pathogen exposure could be identified by cataloging public T cell receptors. Alongside the repertoire data, information on donor age, sex, ethnicity and CMV serostatus was compiled. In the later analysis, no new phenotypic data were used to find candidate immune exposures; instead, reliance was placed on TCR beta sequences and their occurrence across donors. An earlier analysis of nearly 600 of the donors applied high-throughput TCR beta sequencing to assess whether each TCR beta V gene segment acted as functional or pseudogenic. Four or five DR-DQ haplotypes were handled as single units for association and clustering, since linkage in the cohort was strong. A separate validation cohort of over 95 different subjects was used in addition to the approximately 700-subject first cohort. A later analysis re-examined previously published TCR beta repertoires from just over 650 donors and added high-resolution HLA genotyping to investigate patterns of TCR occurrence. Among the roughly 400 genotyped donors, 81% belonged to the genetic ancestry cluster associated with self-reported Caucasian donors. A later genetic analysis took genome-wide SNP genotypes for about three fifths of the 666 donors and used that subset as a discovery cohort. An early release covering about 600 HLA-typed donors comprised roughly 300 gigabases of sequencing data and roughly 85 million unique TCR sequences. On average, roughly 250,000 unique TCR beta nucleotide sequences were sequenced per donor among 398 genotyped donors of the cohort, with about 19% of those sequences being non-productive. Typing coverage varied by locus: roughly 620-630 donors for A, B, C, DRB1 and DQB1; some 520 for DQA1; approximately 570 for DPA1; around 490 for DPB1. All discovery cohort repertoires had been generated using a single sequencing platform.

Points the paper makes about the study in general: The only immune exposure information available for the cohort was CMV serostatus. In vitro tests confirmed that a few of the cytomegalovirus-associated TCR beta chains recognize cytomegalovirus antigens. A later analysis found that HLA-associated TCR beta chains were more clonally expanded and had lower generation probabilities than equally common non-associated chains. The classifier was reported to diagnose cytomegalovirus status with high specificity and sensitivity in both the original and validation cohorts. Strong co-occurrence of HLA alleles, especially DR and DQ, made assigning TCR associations to individual alleles difficult. Sequencing depth was assumed to be roughly uniform across donors in the presence/absence analyses, though that assumption may not hold. Several of the top co-occurrence clusters appeared to be linked to parvovirus B19, influenza, CMV and Epstein-Barr virus, according to a later analysis. In an earlier analysis of some 500 of the donors, most TCR beta V segments appeared in productive rearrangements about 87% or about 30% of the time, broadly matching IMGT annotations. Specific HLA alleles were associated with 15,000 to 20,000 TCR beta sequences at a false discovery rate of 0.05 in a later analysis. Some IMGT-functional V segments, including TRBV6-2 and TRBV6-3, could not be distinguished by the 87-base-pair reads and were therefore excluded. Most TCR sequences were seen in very few donors, while some public TCRs were found in many individuals. This cohort had only TCR beta chains sequenced, and the lack of alpha or paired-chain data limited which features could be detected. V-gene and J-gene trimming of TCR beta chains was associated with a missense DCLRE1C variant in a later genetic analysis, and the association was replicated in an independent cohort. A cluster of highly shared sequence variants was judged likely to represent a technical artifact of the sequencing pipeline. A further reported finding was that TCR beta sequences accurately predicted the HLA-A and HLA-B alleles for most subjects in the first cohort. In a later analysis, most CMV-associated TCR beta chains were found to appear HLA-restricted, with HLA associations seemingly driven largely by CMV exposure. A later genetic analysis reported fewer N-insertions in productive TCRs among donors in an Asian-associated ancestry cluster than the roughly 700-donor mean. Because counts were too low, some 16 rarely observed V segments, including chromosome 9 orphons, were excluded from the earlier analysis of a few hundred of the donors. The study gave a list of some 150 TCR beta chains associated with cytomegalovirus. In a later analysis, the rate of TCR association differed among HLA loci, with DRB1 alleles having the most associated TCRs and HLA-C alleles having the fewest. The authors suggested that the approach could potentially be generalized to other disease states and immunological phenotypes. Because some donors lacked HLA typing at each locus, the association tests relied only on the typed subset. Correlated functional status among segregating V segments might be attributable to linkage disequilibrium, but an unknown experimental factor could not be ruled out.

Inclusive of the bounding cysteine and phenylalanine, the CDR3 is 14 residues long. CDR3 DNA only is kept here, 42 bases in frame from base 1. Trimming at the junction amounts to 4 bases on V and 2 bases on J, and the germline ends lie 13 bases apart. According to the germline V gene, CDR1 reads SGDLS and CDR2 reads YYNGEE. The cohort was made up of under 800 healthy bone marrow donors. At the time of sampling, all cohort members were nominally healthy, though unrecorded immune exposures were likely present. The donor was CMV seronegative and was included in the group of under 450 seronegative cohort members. Every donor gave a peripheral blood sample, and the peripheral blood mononuclear cells from that sample were used for TCR beta sequencing. The Qiagen DNeasy Blood Extraction Kit was used to extract genomic DNA from the blood cell samples. As regards this clone: No cognate antigen has been identified for it. Base qualities are missing; no much larger clone stands one base away.

The library was obtained by the immunoSEQ multiplex PCR assay. The multiplex PCR relied on a mix of 60 forward primers for TCR Vbeta segments and 13 reverse primers for TCR Jbeta segments. The CDR3 region of rearranged TCR beta genes was amplified from genomic DNA by a multiplex PCR assay. The Illumina HiSeq System was used to sequence the amplified TCR beta libraries as 87-base-pair reads. In the paper's pipeline: Across the 600 to 700 repertoires, a later analysis counted 75 million to 90 million unique TCR beta chains, roughly 11 million of which were shared by at least two donors. To remove PCR and sequencing errors, raw reads were error-corrected and collapsed into unique sequences using a nearest-neighbor algorithm that merged closely related sequences. To assign V, D and J gene segments, CDR3 sequences were aligned to IMGT reference sequences. For a sequence to be retained, at least a six-nucleotide match to both a V gene segment and a J gene segment was required. Rearrangements were classified as productive when the CDR3 lacked stop codons and remained in frame with V and J, and all other rearrangements were classified as non-productive. CDR3 was defined by IMGT convention, running from the second conserved V-encoded cysteine to the conserved J-encoded phenylalanine. Sequences without an unambiguous match to a single V gene segment were excluded from the earlier analysis of about 630 of the donors. In an earlier analysis of roughly 600 of the donors, a V segment was called functional when productive rearrangements were above 56.7%, and segregating when the standard deviation between donors exceeded 5%. A statistical classification framework was developed to diagnose cytomegalovirus status using the catalog of TCR beta chain sequences. In a later analysis, TCR nucleotide sequences were compared against IMGT/GENE-DB human TR gene sequences so that V and J genes could be assigned. Using the TCRdist pipeline, a later analysis assigned CDR3 sequences along with most-parsimonious VDJ recombination scenarios. In a later analysis, each TCR beta chain was defined by its CDR3 amino acid sequence together with its V-gene family, and reads without a unique V-gene family were excluded. In a later analysis, some 600 highly shared, low-generation-probability nucleotide sequences were removed to address suspected cross-contamination and a sequencing artifact. For each public chain, a later analysis derived a clonal expansion index from normalized ranks of inferred template counts within each repertoire. A later analysis computed generation probabilities with a VDJ recombination model fitted to out-of-frame rearrangements, and checked the results against IGoR. In a later analysis, TCR-TCR, TCR-HLA and TCR-CMV co-occurrence was scored with hypergeometric tests, and a repertoire-size bias correction was applied to TCR pairs. In a later analysis, false discovery rates were estimated by permuting HLA or CMV assignments 20 times. A later analysis grouped co-occurring TCRs with DBSCAN, adding TCRdist sequence similarity when clustering within HLA-allele-positive subsets. Repertoires with fewer than 30,000 or more than 120,000 public chains were left out of co-occurrence clustering, as were a few repertoires with anomalous nucleotide sharing. TCRdb stores this immuneACCESS table with in-frame sequences only. Part of the clones is absent; in the studies checked, under half of the shortfall reflects unresolved V genes, and no reason is known for the rest. From that table come the V and J calls and clone size; the DNA was used to work out D and trimming. The sample data list some 130,000 clones, and approximately 83% of these were observed just once. Over 3% of the sample rests with the top ten.

The sequenced sample consisted of PBMCs. The receptor's source is a man in his forties in good health and CMV-seronegative. The V and J segments used are TRBV9 and TRBJ2-7; the D gene cannot be named for sure. The DNA is as follows: TGTGCCAGCAGCCCTGGCCCAGAAACCTACGAGCAGTACTTC. Translated, it reads CASSPGPETYEQYF.